The 15 T cell receptor beta chains in this list originate from one sample, sequenced in a study of graft-versus-host responses after intestinal transplantation. Graft samples were processed, releasing intraepithelial and lamina propria lymphocytes. The table came from immunoSEQ multiplex PCR; TCRdb's copy has only in-frame clones and leaves some out. The sample contains 9,500 to 12,000 clones, about 80% of which appear only once. The material sequenced was ileum tissue, taken 23 days after intestinal transplant. The receptors derive from a human patient who received an intestinal transplant, so some T cells may come from the graft donor.

The chain employs TRBV19 and TRBJ2-3, with D possibly being TRBD2 (6 bases). V was cut by 2 bases and J by 6 bases, with 15 bases left in between. The CDR3 consists of 15 residues. The V gene's germline CDR1 is LNHDA and CDR2 SQIVND (reference sequence). CDR3: CASSITSSSSDTQYF. The CDR3 DNA reads TGTGCCAGTAGTATAACTAGCTCGAGTTCGGATACGCAGTATTTT.

The sample holds one count of this clone. The chain recombines TRBV18 with TRBJ2-1; 11 bases map to TRBD2. Germline CDR1 and CDR2: KGHSH and LQKENI. The V gene end was trimmed by 4 bases and the J gene end by 7 bases; junction bases not matched to a gene: 9. The CDR3 runs 16 residues. CDR3 sequence: CASSLRSTSGINEQFF. CDR3 in DNA: TGTGCCAGCTCACTCAGATCGACTAGCGGGATAAATGAGCAGTTCTTC.

This clone was seen a single time. CDR3 nucleotides: TGTGCCAGCAGCTTGTACAGGGAGCAGTTCTTC. Amino acids: CASSLYREQFF. The rearrangement joins TRBV5-4 to TRBJ2-1; D perhaps matches TRBD1 (5 bases). V lost 1 base and J lost 10, with 6 bases in between. Germline assignment: CDR1 SGHNT and CDR2 YYREEE (reference sequence). The CDR3 totals 11 residues. The variable domain in full, with the rest retrieved from reference TRBV5-4 and TRBJ2-1, is ETGVTQSPTHLIKTRGQQVTLRCSSQSGHNTVSWYQQALGQGPQFIFQYYREEENGRGNFPPRFSGLQFPNYSSELNVNALELDDSALYLCASSLYREQFFGPGTRLTVL.

The chain links TRBV9 to TRBJ1-2; D not certain. V lost 7 bases to trimming and J lost 5 bases, with 18 bases between them. From germline, CDR1 is SGDLS and CDR2 YYNGEE. The CDR3 is 14 amino acids. The CDR3 sequence: CASHDVSGIYGYTF. The CDR3, as DNA: TGTGCCAGCCACGACGTCAGTGGGATTTATGGCTACACCTTC. The complete variable domain, with remaining parts taken from reference TRBV9 and TRBJ1-2, reads DSGVTQTPKHLITATGQRVTLRCSPRSGDLSVYWYQQSLDQGLQFLIQYYNGEERAKGNILERFSAQQFPDLHSELNLSSLELGDSALYFCASHDVSGIYGYTFGSGTRLTVV.

The chain has TRBV10-3 and TRBJ2-4; D possibly matches TRBD1 or TRBD2 (5 bases each). The CDR3 covers 13 residues. Per the germline V gene, CDR1 is ENHRY and CDR2 is SYGVKD. V was cut by 7 bases and J by 8 bases, with 15 bases left in between. The CDR3 loop is CAINPGQGDIQYF. Here the CDR3 DNA reads TGTGCCATCAATCCGGGGCAAGGGGACATTCAGTACTTC.

This clone has a single count. The genes are TRBV28 and TRBJ1-1, with TRBD1 matching over 7 bases. Germline V gene sequence: CDR1 MDHEN, CDR2 SYDVKM. The CDR3 contains 14 residues. With V trimmed by 6 bases and J by 7 bases, 11 bases remained unmatched. The CDR3 DNA is TGTGCCAGCAGCCTCCCGGGACAGACTTTTGAAGCTTTCTTT. This gives the protein CASSLPGQTFEAFF.

The chain links TRBV9 to TRBJ2-1; D unclear. Between the trimmed V and J ends, which lost 0 bases and 0 bases, there was a span of 7 bases. Germline loops: CDR1 SGDLS, CDR2 YYNGEE. CDR3 length: 15 amino acids. CDR3 DNA: TGTGCCAGCAGCGTAGCCACGGGCTCCTACAATGAGCAGTTCTTC. This codes for CASSVATGSYNEQFF.

V and J are TRBV28 and TRBJ1-1; TRBD1 matches 7 bases. The ends lost 4 bases at V and 4 bases at J; junction bases unmatched: 0. CDR1 and CDR2 from the germline V gene are MDHEN and SYDVKM. The CDR3 extends over 12 amino acids. The CDR3 reads CASSYRGTEAFF. The CDR3 DNA is TGTGCCAGCAGTTACAGGGGCACTGAAGCTTTCTTT.

V usage is TRBV30 and J usage is TRBJ2-7; D may match TRBD1 or TRBD2 (5 bases each). V was pared by 5 bases and J by 3 bases, with 11 bases between. This CDR3 region has 12 residues. Germline CDR1 reads GTSNPN; CDR2 reads SVGIG (reference sequence). The CDR3 DNA reads TGTGCCTGGGGGACCACCCGCTACGAGCAGTACTTC. This sequence encodes CAWGTTRYEQYF.

This sequence joins TRBV5-4 and TRBJ1-1; tentatively, D is TRBD1 (6 bases). The CDR3 sequence is 17 residues long. V was trimmed by 0 bases and J by 7 bases, leaving 22 bases between them. Per germline, CDR1 SGHNT and CDR2 YYREEE (reference sequence). The CDR3 reads CASSLGAVVPQQGEAFF. DNA for the CDR3: TGTGCCAGCAGCTTGGGGGCCGTCGTCCCGCAACAGGGTGAAGCTTTCTTT.

This chain uses TRBV19 with TRBJ2-5; 7 nucleotides agree with TRBD1. Per germline, CDR1 LNHDA and CDR2 SQIVND (reference sequence). This CDR3 has 11 amino acids. The V segment lost 6 bases and the J segment 5 bases; nucleotides outside the gene matches: 0. The CDR3 DNA follows: TGTGCCAGTAGGACAGGGGAGACCCAGTACTTC. This codes for CASRTGETQYF. Using reference TRBV19 and TRBJ2-5 for the parts outside the CDR3, the full variable domain is DGGITQSPKYLFRKEGQNVTLSCEQNLNHDAMYWYRQDPGQGLRLIYYSQIVNDFQKGDIAEGYSVSREKKESFPLTVTSAQKNPTAFYLCASRTGETQYFGPGTRLLVL.

The genes are TRBV27 and TRBJ2-1; D gene uncertain. The CDR3 is 14 residues long. Germline CDR1 MNHEY, CDR2 SMNVEV (reference sequence). Trimming took off 8 bases at V and 1 base at J, with 12 bases between the two ends. The CDR3 DNA reads as TGTGCCAGCTTCGGGCTAGAGTCCTACAATGAGCAGTTCTTC. This codes for CASFGLESYNEQFF.

The rearrangement links TRBV27 to TRBJ1-1, with 10 nucleotides matching TRBD1. Germline CDR1 and CDR2: MNHEY and SMNVEV (reference sequence). V lost 6 bases, J lost 0 bases, and 10 bases stayed unmatched. The CDR3 is 17 residues long. The CDR3 DNA reads as TGTGCCAGCAGACCCCCGGGACAGGGGTTCATGAACACTGAAGCTTTCTTT. The encoded protein is CASRPPGQGFMNTEAFF.

This chain joins TRBV9 and TRBJ1-2; tentative D call: TRBD1 (5 bases). The CDR3 contains 14 residues. CDR1 is SGDLS and CDR2 is YYNGEE in the germline V gene. V dropped 4 bases and J dropped 3 bases, with 13 bases sitting between them. CDR3 residues: CASSPGWGYYGYTF. DNA for the CDR3: TGTGCCAGCAGCCCTGGGTGGGGCTACTATGGCTACACCTTC. The full variable domain, in which reference TRBV9 and TRBJ1-2 provide the parts outside the CDR3, is DSGVTQTPKHLITATGQRVTLRCSPRSGDLSVYWYQQSLDQGLQFLIQYYNGEERAKGNILERFSAQQFPDLHSELNLSSLELGDSALYFCASSPGWGYYGYTFGSGTRLTVV.

The chain combines TRBV5-6 with TRBJ2-7; no clear D gene. This CDR3 region has 14 residues. Trimming removed 0 bases at V and 5 bases at J, with 12 bases between. The germline V gene encodes CDR1 SGHDT and CDR2 YYEEEE. The CDR3 DNA is TGTGCCAGCAGCTTGGGCCTTTTGGTCCACGAGCAGTACTTC. This encodes CASSLGLLVHEQYF.